This T cell receptor (beta chain) appears in the sequencing data of a study of molecular identifiers for immune sequencing clone quantification (dated by TCRdb to between 2018 and 2020). Study-level background: For a replicate experiment, RNA from roughly 20,000 or 100,000 naive CD8 T cells was divided into five aliquots, and four of the five aliquots were sequenced. CD8 T cells were used in a methods study to benchmark molecular-identifier clustering-based TCR repertoire sequencing (MIDCIRS) and TCR RNA copy counting.

Libraries of naive CD8 T cells were generated from around 20,000 to 990,000 sorted cells, with 10%, 30% or 50% of the purified RNA used. Naive CD8 T cells, defined as CD8+CD4-CCR7+CD45RA+, were FACS-sorted into RLT Plus buffer on a BD FACSAria II. Detection sensitivity was tested by spiking Jurkat RNA equal to about eleven TCR copies' worth into samples containing 20,000-1,000,000 naive CD8 T cells. Enrichment of CD8 T cells was performed with RosetteSep CD8+ T Cell Enrichment Cocktail and Ficoll-Paque, after which ACK red cell lysis was carried out. In this sample, this clonotype turned up many times. Its antigen is currently not known. Base-call qualities are not available, and no considerably larger clone is one nucleotide away. Points the paper makes about the study in general: Highly expanded clone sizes could be underestimated if identical TCR molecules share a barcode. The naive libraries included spiked-in Jurkat TCR RNA (roughly nine copies' worth), and this Jurkat TCR RNA is not part of the donor repertoire. Spiked-in Jurkat TCR RNA equivalent to a single cell was reported to be detectable even among 800,000 to 1,000,000 naive CD8 T cells. Without barcode sub-clustering, chimeric consensus sequences inflated TCR diversity; chimeras reached as high as 47%. Modeling indicated roughly 3.2 TCR RNA copies recovered per cell, compared with 7.5 to 10 by digital PCR, which implies a capture efficiency of around 30%. In CMV-specific effector cells, clones with more than 20 RNA copies contained over 99% of molecules, whereas in naive cells such clones contained under 1% of molecules.

The library came from PCR. TCRdb records Illumina HiSeq 4000 as the sequencer. Preparation of bulk TCR libraries followed a previously described approach, with the TCR primers listed in Table S5. Total RNA was purified with the Qiagen AllPrep DNA/RNA kit. Before any analysis, reads coming from multiple sequencing runs of the same library were combined into one pool. The published analysis was carried out like this. Reads were retained only if the reads had an exact TCR constant sequence, and the retained reads were trimmed to 150 nt and grouped according to their 12-nt molecular barcodes. Reads within each barcode group were sub-clustered using a 15% Levenshtein threshold, and quality-weighted consensus sequences were constructed for each RNA molecule. Non-functional sequences were removed, as were lower-count sequences one edit away from another. Barcode sub-clusters with fewer than 20% of the maximum read count were removed, based on fitting two negative binomial distributions. Starting from the raw public reads, TCRdb applied fastp trimming at Q25, assembled clones with MiXCR and retained in-frame beta chains. Each CDR3 protein appears once, grouped with its most common genes and DNA. These V and J calls derive from TCRdb rather than the authors' analysis. Here the sample has 60,000 to 70,000 distinct CDR3 sequences; less than 20% occur a single time. Approximately 1.4% of the sample lies in the top ten.

From its cysteine to its phenylalanine, the CDR3 spans 15 amino acids. Only the CDR3 region is kept as DNA, spanning 45 bases read in frame from base 1. V is pared back by 1 base and J by 10 bases, with 14 bases lying between the germline termini. The germline V gene yields SGHDN for CDR1 and FVKESK for CDR2. Sequenced material: naive CD8+ T cells from blood, with Jurkat cell RNA spiked in. What the cell subset or site label conveys for this sample: FACS-sorted CD8+CD4-CCR7+CD45RA+ naive T cells. This clonotype originated in a human donor in good health. Some libraries in this study had Jurkat cell RNA spiked in. The sequence joins TRBV14 to TRBJ1-6; the D gene assignment is ambiguous. The nucleotides read TGTGCCAGCAGCCAAGTGGGAAGGGTTGGCTCACCCCTCCACTTT. It specifies CASSQVGRVGSPLHF.